The present T cell receptor (beta chain) was sequenced within a study of shared clonotypes between healthy human individuals. The protocol was immunoSEQ multiplex PCR, while the TCRdb copy is restricted to in-frame clones and leaves out a portion. Of some 2,000,000 clones in the sample, 90% to 95% were seen once. Germline assignment: CDR1 SQVTM and CDR2 ANQGSEA. The CDR3 is 13 amino acids. The V end lost 1 base, the J end lost 4 bases, and 10 bases lay between the germline ends. A CD45RA+ naive subset and a CD45RA-negative memory subset were split from CD4+ cells. Sequencing used naive CD4+ T cells sorted from blood. Specified subset: CD45RA+ positively selected. This sequence originates from a man younger than 35 in good health. The chain combines TRBV29-1 with TRBJ2-5; perhaps TRBD2 as D (5 bases). Here the CDR3 reads CSVEGRLAETQYF. Written as DNA, the CDR3 is TGCAGCGTTGAAGGCAGGCTAGCAGAGACCCAGTACTTC.